This T cell receptor beta chain derives from a study of OX40 agonist ivuxolimab in advanced cancers. In the study overall: With a range of about 23 to 85, age averaged roughly 61 years, and around 83% were male. The study's findings and limits: Clonal expansion by week 6 occurred in CD4+ and CD8+ blood T cells (at 0.1 to 3.0 mg/kg).

The cohort excluded patients with autoimmune disease history or systemic immunosuppression. For this clone: Its antigen remains unidentified.

Using immunoSEQ multiplex PCR, the repertoire was profiled, and TCRdb retains in-frame clones only, with some absent. The sample yields 75,000 to 95,000 clones, about 89% seen once. This TCR came from an adult with an advanced solid tumor such as melanoma, head and neck, liver or kidney cancer. The sample here was CD4+ or CD8+ T cells sorted from blood, taken in a trial of the OX40 agonist ivuxolimab.

CDR3 in amino acids: CASRSPPGQPQHF. CDR3 sequence (DNA): TGTGCCAGCAGATCCCCGCCGGGGCAGCCCCAGCATTTT. The rearrangement joins TRBV28 to TRBJ1-5; D is undetermined. Trimming shortened V by 6 bases and J by 7 bases, and 13 bases separated the two germline ends. The length of the CDR3 is 13 residues. Germline V gene data show CDR1 as MDHEN and CDR2 as SYDVKM. The full variable domain, its missing parts supplied by reference TRBV28 and TRBJ1-5, is DVKVTQSSRYLVKRTGEKVFLECVQDMDHENMFWYRQDPGLGLRLIYFSYDVKMKEKGDIPEGYSVSREKKERFSLILESASTNQTSMYLCASRSPPGQPQHFGDGTRLSIL.